These T cell receptor beta chains were read from a single sample in a study of blood T cell repertoires in COVID-19. Assay: immunoSEQ multiplex PCR; the TCRdb copy retains only in-frame clones and omits some. The profile shows 100,000 or so clones, around 88% of them singletons. Sequenced material: peripheral blood. These receptors originate from a human donor with acute or convalescent COVID-19. The donor label of this sample is uncertain. The CDR3 runs from the conserved cysteine through the conserved F or W. D genes are given only for firm matches. Clone sizes are given selectively: once, few, many, or a class where the clone is expanded.

len,j_gene,abundance,v_gene,d_gene,CDR3nt,CDR3aa
13,TRBJ1-4,-,TRBV4-3,TRBD1,TGCGCCAGCAGCCAAGCGGAGGACAGGGCACTGTTTTTT,CASSQAEDRALFF
17,TRBJ2-1,-,TRBV10-3,TRBD1,TGTGCCATCAGTGGGTCCGCCGGGACAGGGGAATACAATGAGCAGTTCTTC,CAISGSAGTGEYNEQFF
14,TRBJ2-1,-,TRBV27,TRBD1,TGTGCCAGCAGTTTCAGGGGGTATCTTGATGAGCAGTTCTTC,CASSFRGYLDEQFF
11,TRBJ1-4,-,TRBV30,TRBD1,TGTGCCTGGAGTGCCCCCAGGGGGATGTTTTTT,CAWSAPRGMFF
13,TRBJ1-2,-,TRBV29-1,-,TGCAGCGTTAGTCAGGCAGGGCCATCTGGCTACACCTTC,CSVSQAGPSGYTF
14,TRBJ1-1,-,TRBV5-6,TRBD1,TGTGCCAGCAGCTTCTATAACAGGGGGACTGAAGCTTTCTTT,CASSFYNRGTEAFF
10,TRBJ1-1,-,TRBV7-2,-,TGTGCCAGCAGGCAGATTGAAGCTTTCTTT,CASRQIEAFF
15,TRBJ2-3,-,TRBV6-4,TRBD2,TGTGCCAGCAGTAGACTAGCGGCTAACACAGATACGCAGTATTTT,CASSRLAANTDTQYF
14,TRBJ2-3,-,TRBV4-3,-,TGCGCCAGCAGCCAAGTTGCGAACACAGATACGCAGTATTTT,CASSQVANTDTQYF
13,TRBJ1-3,-,TRBV7-2,-,TGTGCCAGCAGCCCCAGCTCTGGAAACACCATATATTTT,CASSPSSGNTIYF
16,TRBJ2-3,-,TRBV11-2,TRBD2,TGTGCCAGCAGCCCTCGGGGGGGCGCCCGCACAGATACGCAGTATTTT,CASSPRGGARTDTQYF
15,TRBJ1-5,-,TRBV28,TRBD1,TGTGCCACCCTTACAGGGGGCCAGAGCAATCAGCCCCAGCATTTT,CATLTGGQSNQPQHF
15,TRBJ1-2,-,TRBV13,-,TGTGCCAGCAGCTTAGGTGGAGAGACGAACTATGGCTACACCTTC,CASSLGGETNYGYTF
16,TRBJ2-1,-,TRBV15,TRBD1,TGTGCCACCAGCAGAGATTCCGGGACAGGGGGCGATGAGCAGTTCTTC,CATSRDSGTGGDEQFF
12,TRBJ2-1,few,TRBV7-9,-,TGTGCCAGCAGCTCGGTCGGCAATGAGCAGTTCTTC,CASSSVGNEQFF
15,TRBJ2-7,-,TRBV28,-,TGTGCCAGCACCCCCTCGACAGTGCGGTCCTACGAGCAGTACTTC,CASTPSTVRSYEQYF
12,TRBJ2-7,-,TRBV30,TRBD2,TGTGCCGGGCTAGCGGAGGCCTACGAGCAGTACTTC,CAGLAEAYEQYF
13,TRBJ2-4,once,TRBV5-4,-,TGTGCCAGCAGCTTGGACAGCAAAAACATTCAGTACTTC,CASSLDSKNIQYF
17,TRBJ2-6,-,TRBV18,-,TGTGCCAGCTCACCACGGCAGGGAAGCTCTGGGGCCAACGTCCTGACTTTC,CASSPRQGSSGANVLTF
17,TRBJ2-2,-,TRBV7-9,TRBD1,TGTGCCAGCAGCTCTCCCCCCGGGACAGGGAACACCGGGGAGCTGTTTTTT,CASSSPPGTGNTGELFF
14,TRBJ2-3,-,TRBV6-5,TRBD2,TGTGCCAGCAACGGGACTAGCGGGAAAAATACGCAGTATTTT,CASNGTSGKNTQYF
14,TRBJ2-7,-,TRBV9,TRBD1,TGTGCCAGCAGCGTTGGGACAGGTTTCTACGAGCAGTACTTC,CASSVGTGFYEQYF
15,TRBJ2-5,-,TRBV3-1/TRBV3-2,TRBD2,TGTGCCAGCAGCCAACTAGCGGGTCGCCAAGAGACCCAGTACTTC,CASSQLAGRQETQYF
17,TRBJ2-3,-,TRBV6-1,-,TGTGCCAGCAGTGAAGCCCCCAAGGGACAACGCACAGATACGCAGTATTTT,CASSEAPKGQRTDTQYF
14,TRBJ2-2,-,TRBV5-8,-,TGTGCCAGCTCCGACTTCCTGAACACCGGGGAGCTGTTTTTT,CASSDFLNTGELFF
16,TRBJ1-6,-,TRBV14,-,TGTGCCAGCAGCCAAAGATTGAGCTCCTATAATTCACCCCTCCACTTT,CASSQRLSSYNSPLHF
14,TRBJ1-1,few,TRBV25-1,TRBD1,TGTGCCAGCAGTGATCCAGGGGGTAGCACTGAAGCTTTCTTT,CASSDPGGSTEAFF
15,TRBJ2-7,-,TRBV3-1/TRBV3-2,TRBD1,TGTGCCAGCAGCCAGGGACAGGGAGGTTCCTACGAGCAGTACTTC,CASSQGQGGSYEQYF
14,TRBJ1-2,-,TRBV29-1,TRBD1,TGCAGCGTCCCCGGGACAGGGGGCAAGTATGGCTACACCTTC,CSVPGTGGKYGYTF
15,TRBJ1-5,-,TRBV6-5,-,TGTGCCAGCAGACCGACCGGAGGTGGCAATCAGCCCCAGCATTTT,CASRPTGGGNQPQHF
18,TRBJ1-3,-,TRBV7-9,-,TGTGCCAGCAGCTTCAGTCAGGGCAGCCGAGCCTCTGGAAACACCATATATTTT,CASSFSQGSRASGNTIYF
13,TRBJ2-3,-,TRBV7-2,-,TGTGCCAGCAGCGTAGGGGCAGCAGATACGCAGTATTTT,CASSVGAADTQYF